The rows below give T cell receptor beta chains drawn from one sample of a study of blood T cell repertoires in COVID-19. Using immunoSEQ multiplex PCR, the repertoire was profiled, and TCRdb retains in-frame clones only, with some absent. The repertoire holds 110,000 to 150,000 clones, with 80% to 90% as singletons. Specimen: peripheral blood. The receptors originated from a woman between 45 and 60 years old with acute or convalescent COVID-19. CDR3s include the opening cysteine and the closing phenylalanine or tryptophan. The order of the fields is J gene, V gene, CDR3 length, clone size, D gene, CDR3 DNA, CDR3 protein. The D gene is left open where the match is weak. Size is stated for part of the rows, as once, few or many counts, or as a class when the clone is expanded.

>TRBJ2-7|TRBV28|14|once|TRBD1
TGTGCCAGCAGCCAGGAGACAGGGGCCTACGAGCAGTACTTC
CASSQETGAYEQYF
>TRBJ2-1|TRBV7-8|15|.|TRBD2
TGTGCCAGCAGCCAACTAGCGGGGAGCTACAATGAGCAGTTCTTC
CASSQLAGSYNEQFF
>TRBJ2-7|TRBV9|15|.|.
TGTGCCAGCAGCGTCCAACCCGGGAGTACCGACGAGCAGTACTTC
CASSVQPGSTDEQYF
>TRBJ2-7|TRBV12-3/TRBV12-4|13|.|.
TGTGCCAGCAGTTTAGGTCATCTATACGAGCAGTACTTC
CASSLGHLYEQYF
>TRBJ1-4|TRBV7-9|16|.|TRBD1
TGTGCCAGCAGCGCGGAAGCGTACAGGGGTAATGAAAAACTGTTTTTT
CASSAEAYRGNEKLFF
>TRBJ1-1|TRBV10-3|13|.|TRBD1
TGTGCCATACGGGACAGGTGGGCTACTGAAGCTTTCTTT
CAIRDRWATEAFF
>TRBJ1-2|TRBV5-4|13|.|.
TGTGCCAGCAGCCCCGCCAGGGCCTATGGCTACACCTTC
CASSPARAYGYTF
>TRBJ2-6|TRBV11-3|16|once|.
TGTGCCAGCAGTGGAGACAGCCACTCTGGGGCCAACGTCCTGACTTTC
CASSGDSHSGANVLTF
>TRBJ2-7|TRBV28|14|once|.
TGTGCCAGCAGTTTTGGGCTTAACTTCTACGAGCAGTACTTC
CASSFGLNFYEQYF
>TRBJ2-3|TRBV6-1|18|.|TRBD1
TGTGCCAGCAGTGAAGCGACTGATTGGGACAGGGTAACAGATACGCAGTATTTT
CASSEATDWDRVTDTQYF
>TRBJ1-2|TRBV7-9|15|.|.
TGTGCCAGCAGCTCCATGACGGACTCTAACTATGGCTACACCTTC
CASSSMTDSNYGYTF
>TRBJ1-1|TRBV15|15|.|.
TGTGCCACCAGCAGAGGGGGGCCTATGAACACTGAAGCTTTCTTT
CATSRGGPMNTEAFF
>TRBJ2-5|TRBV6-5|15|.|.
TGTGCCAGCAGTTACTTACAGGGTAGTACGGAGACCCAGTACTTC
CASSYLQGSTETQYF
>TRBJ2-6|TRBV2|18|.|.
TGTGCCAGCAGTGAAGCTGGTCTAAGGGGCTCTGGGGCCAACGTCCTGACTTTC
CASSEAGLRGSGANVLTF
>TRBJ2-1|TRBV2|13|.|.
TGTGCCAGCAGCACCTACGTTAACAATGAGCAGTTCTTC
CASSTYVNNEQFF
>TRBJ1-1|TRBV7-2|12|.|.
TGTGCCAGCAGCTTAGGACCTAGAAAAGCTTTCTTT
CASSLGPRKAFF
>TRBJ2-1|TRBV27|15|.|.
TGTGCCAGCAGTTTTGCCCTCAGCTCCTACAATGAGCAGTTCTTC
CASSFALSSYNEQFF
>TRBJ1-5|TRBV21-1|13|.|.
TGTGCCAACCCATTATACAGGGCTCAGCCCCAGCATTTT
CANPLYRAQPQHF
>TRBJ1-4|TRBV7-9|14|.|.
TGTGCCAGCAGCTCTGCCAACGAGGATGGAAAACTGTTTTTT
CASSSANEDGKLFF
>TRBJ1-1|TRBV6-5|15|.|TRBD1
TGTGCCAGCCGGACAGGGGGCGCGGGGAACACTGAAGCTTTCTTT
CASRTGGAGNTEAFF
>TRBJ2-7|TRBV5-4|11|.|.
TGTGCCAGCAGCGGCACCTACGAGCAGTACTTC
CASSGTYEQYF
>TRBJ2-1|TRBV9|16|.|TRBD1
TGTGCCAGCAGCCTACAGGACAGGGGGTCCCACAATGAGCAGTTCTTC
CASSLQDRGSHNEQFF
>TRBJ2-7|TRBV7-2|16|.|TRBD2
TGTGCCAGCAGCTTATGGACTAGCGGGGGCTCCTACGAGCAGTACTTC
CASSLWTSGGSYEQYF
>TRBJ2-2|TRBV3-1/TRBV3-2|15|few|TRBD1
TGTGCCAGCAGCGCAGGGGGTCCCAGGACCGGGGAGCTGTTTTTT
CASSAGGPRTGELFF
>TRBJ2-5|TRBV11-2|13|once|TRBD2
TGTGCCAGCAGCCTCGGACTAGTTGAGACCCAGTACTTC
CASSLGLVETQYF
>TRBJ1-2|TRBV6-5|14|.|.
TGTGCCAGCGGGCCCAGGGGATCCCCTTTGGGCTACACCTTC
CASGPRGSPLGYTF
>TRBJ2-7|TRBV5-1|14|.|TRBD1
TGCGCCAGCAGCTTACAGGGGGGACTTACCGAGCAGTACTTC
CASSLQGGLTEQYF
>TRBJ2-3|TRBV15|15|.|TRBD1
TGTGCCACCAGCAGAGAGGGACAGAGCACAGATACGCAGTATTTT
CATSREGQSTDTQYF
>TRBJ2-7|TRBV7-3|15|few|.
TGTGCCAGCAGCTTAATGGGAGGTCAATCCTACGAGCAGTACTTC
CASSLMGGQSYEQYF
>TRBJ1-1|TRBV18|16|.|.
TGTGCCAGCTCACCATCAAACAGGGTAGAGAACACTGAAGCTTTCTTT
CASSPSNRVENTEAFF
>TRBJ2-5|TRBV5-1|16|few|TRBD2
TGCGCCAGCAGCCAGGGGCTAGCGGGAGGATGGGAGACCCAGTACTTC
CASSQGLAGGWETQYF
>TRBJ2-1|TRBV19|16|.|TRBD2
TGTGCCAGTAGTATTGGACTAGCGGGAGGGCGTGATGAGCAGTTCTTC
CASSIGLAGGRDEQFF
>TRBJ1-2|TRBV5-1|16|few|.
TGCGCCAGCAGCTTGGGACCGGCCCAGCGTAACTATGGCTACACCTTC
CASSLGPAQRNYGYTF
>TRBJ1-4|TRBV5-1|14|once|TRBD1
TGCGCCAGCAGCATAGGGACAGCGAATGAAAAACTGTTTTTT
CASSIGTANEKLFF
>TRBJ1-6|TRBV7-3|15|.|.
TGTGCCAGCAGCTCACAGGGCTCCTATAATTCACCCCTCCACTTT
CASSSQGSYNSPLHF
>TRBJ1-6|TRBV4-1|16|.|TRBD1
TGCGCCAGCAGCCGAGACGGACAGGGTTTAGGTTCACCCCTCCACTTT
CASSRDGQGLGSPLHF
>TRBJ1-2|TRBV7-8|14|.|.
TGTGCCAGCAGCCCAAGTCGGGGTAACTATGGCTACACCTTC
CASSPSRGNYGYTF